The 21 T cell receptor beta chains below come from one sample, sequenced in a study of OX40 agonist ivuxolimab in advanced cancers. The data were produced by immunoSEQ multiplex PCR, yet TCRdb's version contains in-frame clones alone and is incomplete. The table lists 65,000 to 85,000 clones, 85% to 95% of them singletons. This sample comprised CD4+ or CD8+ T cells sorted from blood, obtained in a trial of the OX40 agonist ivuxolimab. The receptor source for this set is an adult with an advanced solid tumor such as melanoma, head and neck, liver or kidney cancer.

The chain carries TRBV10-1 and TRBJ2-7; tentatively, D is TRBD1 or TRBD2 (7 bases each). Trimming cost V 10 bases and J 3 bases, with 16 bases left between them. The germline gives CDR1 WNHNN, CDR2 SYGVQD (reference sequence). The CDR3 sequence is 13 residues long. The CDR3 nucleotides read TGCGCCATCCAGGGGGAGGGTAGCTACGAGCAGTACTTC. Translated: CAIQGEGSYEQYF.

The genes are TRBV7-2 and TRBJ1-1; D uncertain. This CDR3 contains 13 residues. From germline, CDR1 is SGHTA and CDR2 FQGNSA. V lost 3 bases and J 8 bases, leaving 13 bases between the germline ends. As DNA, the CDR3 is TGTGCCAGCAGCTTTGGGAAAAACCTGGAAGCTTTCTTT. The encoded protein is CASSFGKNLEAFF.

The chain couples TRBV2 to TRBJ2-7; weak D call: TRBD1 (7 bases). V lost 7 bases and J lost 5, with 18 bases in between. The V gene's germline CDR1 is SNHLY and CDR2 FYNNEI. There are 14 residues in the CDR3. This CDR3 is CASTEGQGGNEQYF. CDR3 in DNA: TGTGCCAGCACCGAAGGCCAGGGGGGTAACGAGCAGTACTTC.

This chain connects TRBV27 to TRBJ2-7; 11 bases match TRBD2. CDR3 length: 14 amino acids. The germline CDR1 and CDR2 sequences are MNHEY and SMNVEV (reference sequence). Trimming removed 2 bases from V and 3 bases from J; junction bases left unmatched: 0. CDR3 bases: TGTGCCAGCAGTTTACTAGCGGGGGGCTACGAGCAGTACTTC. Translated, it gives CASSLLAGGYEQYF.

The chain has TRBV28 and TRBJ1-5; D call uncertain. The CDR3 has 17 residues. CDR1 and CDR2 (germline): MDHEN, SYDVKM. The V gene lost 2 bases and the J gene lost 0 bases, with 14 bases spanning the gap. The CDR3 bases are TGTGCCAGCAGTTTAATCCGGACGGATTATAGCAATCAGCCCCAGCATTTT. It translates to CASSLIRTDYSNQPQHF.

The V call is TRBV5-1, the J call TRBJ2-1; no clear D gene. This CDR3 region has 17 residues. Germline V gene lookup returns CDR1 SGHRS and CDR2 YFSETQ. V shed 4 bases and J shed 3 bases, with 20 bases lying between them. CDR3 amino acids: CASSPDGPLAYYNEQFF. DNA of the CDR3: TGCGCCAGCAGCCCAGATGGGCCACTCGCATACTACAATGAGCAGTTCTTC.

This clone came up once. CDR3 in DNA: TGTGCCAGCAGCTTAAGTTGGTCGAGCTTCCCGAATTCACCCCTCCACTTT. It encodes CASSLSWSSFPNSPLHF. The chain joins TRBV7-9 to TRBJ1-6; D is ambiguous. Germline CDR1 SEHNR, CDR2 FQNEAQ (reference sequence). The germline V and J ends were trimmed by 2 bases and 7 bases, with 18 bases remaining between them. This CDR3 has 17 residues.

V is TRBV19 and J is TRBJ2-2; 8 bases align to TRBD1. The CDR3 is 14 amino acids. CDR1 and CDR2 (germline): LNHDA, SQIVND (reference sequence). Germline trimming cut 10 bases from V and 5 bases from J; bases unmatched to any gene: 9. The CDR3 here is CATNGQGGTGELFF. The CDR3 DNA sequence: TGTGCCACCAACGGACAGGGAGGTACCGGGGAGCTGTTTTTT.

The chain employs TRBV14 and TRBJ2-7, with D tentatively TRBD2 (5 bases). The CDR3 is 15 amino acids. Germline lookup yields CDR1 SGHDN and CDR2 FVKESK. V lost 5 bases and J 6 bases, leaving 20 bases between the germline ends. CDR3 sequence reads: CASSAGPPSLGEQYF. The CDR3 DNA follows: TGTGCCAGCAGCGCGGGCCCTCCCTCGTTGGGCGAGCAGTACTTC.

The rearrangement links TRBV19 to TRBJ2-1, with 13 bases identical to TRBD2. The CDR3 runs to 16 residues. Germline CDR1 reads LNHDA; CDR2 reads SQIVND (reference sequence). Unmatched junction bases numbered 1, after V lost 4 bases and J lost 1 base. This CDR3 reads CASSRLAGGSYNEQFF. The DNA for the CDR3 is TGTGCCAGTAGTAGACTAGCGGGAGGTTCCTACAATGAGCAGTTCTTC.

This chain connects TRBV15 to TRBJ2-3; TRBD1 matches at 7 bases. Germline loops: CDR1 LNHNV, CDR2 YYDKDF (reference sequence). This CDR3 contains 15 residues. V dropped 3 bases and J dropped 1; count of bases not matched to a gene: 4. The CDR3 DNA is TGTGCCACCAGCAGTGTGGGGACAGGCACAGATACGCAGTATTTT. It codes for CATSSVGTGTDTQYF.

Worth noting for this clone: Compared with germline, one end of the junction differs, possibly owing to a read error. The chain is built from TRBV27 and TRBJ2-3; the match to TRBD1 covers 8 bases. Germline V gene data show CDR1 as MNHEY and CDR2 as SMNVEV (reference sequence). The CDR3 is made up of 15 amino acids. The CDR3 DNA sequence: TGTGCCAGCGGTTTCGCGGGACAGGGCACAGATACGCAGTATTTT. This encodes CASGFAGQGTDTQYF.

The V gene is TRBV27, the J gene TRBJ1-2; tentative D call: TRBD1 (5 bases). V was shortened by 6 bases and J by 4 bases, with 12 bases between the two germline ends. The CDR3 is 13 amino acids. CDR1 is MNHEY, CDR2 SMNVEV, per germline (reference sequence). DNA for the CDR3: TGTGCCAGCAGCCGGGGCGGAGCCTATGGCTACACCTTC. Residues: CASSRGGAYGYTF.

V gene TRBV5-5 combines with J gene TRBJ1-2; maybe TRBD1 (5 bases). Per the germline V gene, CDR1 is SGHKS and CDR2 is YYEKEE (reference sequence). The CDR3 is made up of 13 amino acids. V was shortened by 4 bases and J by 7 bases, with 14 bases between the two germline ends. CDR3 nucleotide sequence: TGTGCCAGCAGCCCGGAAGGGGCCGCTGGCTACACCTTC. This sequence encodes CASSPEGAAGYTF.

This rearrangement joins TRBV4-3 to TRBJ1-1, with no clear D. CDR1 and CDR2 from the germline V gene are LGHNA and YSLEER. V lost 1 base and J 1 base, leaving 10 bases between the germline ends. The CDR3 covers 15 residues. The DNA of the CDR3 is TGCGCCAGCAGCCAAGTGCATTGGGGGAACACTGAAGCTTTCTTT. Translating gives CASSQVHWGNTEAFF.

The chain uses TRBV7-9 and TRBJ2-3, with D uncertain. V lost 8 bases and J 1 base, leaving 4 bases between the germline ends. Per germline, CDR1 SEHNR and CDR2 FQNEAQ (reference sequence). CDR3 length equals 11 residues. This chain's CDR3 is CASLRTDTQYF. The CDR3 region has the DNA TGTGCCAGCCTTCGCACAGATACGCAGTATTTT.

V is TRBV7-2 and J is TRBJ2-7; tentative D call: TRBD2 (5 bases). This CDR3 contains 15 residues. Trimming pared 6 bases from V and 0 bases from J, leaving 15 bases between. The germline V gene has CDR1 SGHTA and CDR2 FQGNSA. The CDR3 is CASRQRTGSSYEQYF. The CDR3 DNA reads TGTGCCAGCAGACAACGGACGGGGAGCTCCTACGAGCAGTACTTC. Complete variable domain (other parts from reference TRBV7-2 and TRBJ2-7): GAGVSQSPSNKVTEKGKDVELRCDPISGHTALYWYRQSLGQGLEFLIYFQGNSAPDKSGLPSDRFSAERTGGSVSTLTIQRTQQEDSAVYLCASRQRTGSSYEQYFGPGTRLTVT.

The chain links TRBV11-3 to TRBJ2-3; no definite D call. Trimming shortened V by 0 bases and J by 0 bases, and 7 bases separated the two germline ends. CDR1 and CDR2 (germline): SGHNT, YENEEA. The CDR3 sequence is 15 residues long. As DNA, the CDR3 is TGTGCCAGCAGCTTAGAGGGCAGTAGCACAGATACGCAGTATTTT. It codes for CASSLEGSSTDTQYF.

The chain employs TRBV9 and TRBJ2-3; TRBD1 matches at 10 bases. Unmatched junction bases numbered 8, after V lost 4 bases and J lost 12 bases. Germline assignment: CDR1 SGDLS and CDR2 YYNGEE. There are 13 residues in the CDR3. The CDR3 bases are TGTGCCAGCAGCCCCTCGGGACAGGGGCCCCAGTATTTT. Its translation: CASSPSGQGPQYF. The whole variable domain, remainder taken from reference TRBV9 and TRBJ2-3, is DSGVTQTPKHLITATGQRVTLRCSPRSGDLSVYWYQQSLDQGLQFLIQYYNGEERAKGNILERFSAQQFPDLHSELNLSSLELGDSALYFCASSPSGQGPQYFGPGTRLTVL.

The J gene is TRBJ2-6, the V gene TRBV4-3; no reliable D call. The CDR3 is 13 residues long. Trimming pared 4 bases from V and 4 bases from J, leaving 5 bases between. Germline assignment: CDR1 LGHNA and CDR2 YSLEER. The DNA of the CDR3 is TGCGCCAGCAGCCCGGAGGGGGCCAACGTCCTGACTTTC. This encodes CASSPEGANVLTF.

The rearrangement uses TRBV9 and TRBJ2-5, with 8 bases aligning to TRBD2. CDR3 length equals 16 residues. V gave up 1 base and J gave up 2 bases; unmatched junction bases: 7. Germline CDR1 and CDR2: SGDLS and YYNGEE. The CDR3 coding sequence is TGTGCCAGCAGCGTATGGAGCGGGGGACGACAAGAGACCCAGTACTTC. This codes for CASSVWSGGRQETQYF.